The table lists the clone carrying this T cell receptor (beta chain) with a few counts. RNA, once extracted, was reverse transcribed into cDNA for use as the sequencing template. The assay was immunoSEQ multiplex PCR, and TCRdb's table has in-frame clones only and misses some. The data show approximately 200,000 clones, roughly three fifths seen once. This sample was included in a study of CD8+ T cells in alopecia areata. The treatment was: oral pan-JAK inhibitor, 5-10 mg twice daily. CDR1 and CDR2 from the germline V gene are SNHLY and FYNNEI. V lost 4 bases and J 0 bases, leaving 7 bases between the germline ends. The CDR3 spans 14 residues.

V gene TRBV2 combines with J gene TRBJ2-1; D unresolved. The starting material was CD4+ T cells sorted from blood, obtained at week 4, from a patient treated with tofacitinib. The receptor was derived from a human donor with alopecia areata. The CDR3 loop reads CASSGLSSYNEQFF. CDR3 sequence (DNA): TGTGCCAGCAGTGGTCTTAGCTCCTACAATGAGCAGTTCTTC.